This T cell receptor (beta chain) was identified in a study of shared clonotypes between healthy human individuals. Concerning this clone itself: Antigen unknown.

Data came from immunoSEQ multiplex PCR; TCRdb stores just in-frame clones and leaves some out. The data show around 990,000 clones, approximately 77% seen once. General study results and limits: In this cohort, only blood was sampled, and tissue repertoires likely differ. The naive CD4 repertoires of several donors were compared, and roughly 5.1% of clonotypes were shared. Naive subsets generally exceeded memory subsets in estimated richness.

The receptor was isolated from a young man in good health. Some clones in this sample may be carry-over from other donors' samples. The sequenced sample was memory CD4+ T cells from PBMCs. Sample subset: CD45RA-negative fraction.

This CDR3 reads CATSLNDRVQPQHF. CDR3 sequence (DNA): TGTGCCACCAGCTTAAACGACAGGGTTCAGCCCCAGCATTTT. V and J are TRBV15 and TRBJ1-5; 7 nucleotides agree with TRBD1. CDR3 length: 14 residues. Losses at the gene ends were 5 bases for V and 6 bases for J; bases not matched to a gene: 7. CDR1 and CDR2 from the germline V gene are LNHNV and YYDKDF (reference sequence).